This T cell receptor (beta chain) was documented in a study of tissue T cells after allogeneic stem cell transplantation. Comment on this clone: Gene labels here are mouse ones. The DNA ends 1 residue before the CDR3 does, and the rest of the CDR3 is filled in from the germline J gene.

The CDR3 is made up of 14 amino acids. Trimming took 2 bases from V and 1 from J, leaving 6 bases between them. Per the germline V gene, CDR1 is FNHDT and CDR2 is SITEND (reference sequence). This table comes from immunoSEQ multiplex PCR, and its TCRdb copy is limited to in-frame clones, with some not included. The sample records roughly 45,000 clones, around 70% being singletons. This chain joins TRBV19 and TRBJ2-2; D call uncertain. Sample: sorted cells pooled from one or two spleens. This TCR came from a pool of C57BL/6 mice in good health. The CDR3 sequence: CASSIRVNTGQLYF. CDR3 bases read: TGTGCCAGCAGTATCCGGGTAAACACCGGGCAGCTCTAC. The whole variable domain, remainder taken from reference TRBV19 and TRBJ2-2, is GGIITQTPKFLIGQEGQKLTLKCQQNFNHDTMYWYRQDSGKGLRLIYYSITENDLQKGDLSEGYDASREKKSSFSLTVTSAQKNEMAVFLCASSIRVNTGQLYFGEGSKLTVL.